This is a list of T cell receptor beta chains from one sample in a study of glioma-infiltrating T cells after dendritic cell vaccination. The repertoire was sequenced with immunoSEQ multiplex PCR; TCRdb's copy has only in-frame clones and lacks some. In the table there are approximately 85,000 clones, 85% of which are singletons. Sequencing was performed on blood, taken after dendritic cell vaccination. All receptors come from a human donor with glioblastoma. Each CDR3 is given with its conserved first and last residue. Each record gives: D gene, V gene, clone size, J gene, CDR3 DNA, CDR3 protein. The D gene is left open where the match is weak. A clone size is listed for some rows: how often the clone was seen (once, few, many), or a class if it is expanded.

NA	TRBV29-1	NA	TRBJ2-1	TGCAGCGTTGAAAGCTATGCACGGGGGTGGCGTGAGCAGTTCTTC	CSVESYARGWREQFF
TRBD1	TRBV5-1	NA	TRBJ2-6	TGCGCCAGCAGCTCCGGGACAGGGGGCTCTGGGGCCAACGTCCTGACTTTC	CASSSGTGGSGANVLTF
TRBD1	TRBV19	NA	TRBJ2-7	TGTGCCAGTAGTCCCGGGACAGGGTCCTACGAGCAGTACTTC	CASSPGTGSYEQYF
TRBD1	TRBV12-5	NA	TRBJ1-1	TGTGCTAGTGGTTCGTCCCGGGACAGGGGGCTGAGTCGTCGGAACACTGAAGCTTTCTTT	CASGSSRDRGLSRRNTEAFF
TRBD1	TRBV9	NA	TRBJ2-5	TGTGCCAGCAGCGTACAGGGACAGGGGACCCAAGAGACCCAGTACTTC	CASSVQGQGTQETQYF
TRBD1	TRBV2	NA	TRBJ2-1	TGTGCCAGCAGTGCCGGGACAGGGCTTTCTGGAATCTCCTACAATGAGCAGTTCTTC	CASSAGTGLSGISYNEQFF
TRBD1	TRBV27	once	TRBJ1-1	TGTGCCAGCAGTCTCCAGGGGGCGCTTAACACTGAAGCTTTCTTT	CASSLQGALNTEAFF
TRBD2	TRBV18	NA	TRBJ2-3	TGTGCCAGCTCACGCGCAGGGGTAACTAGCGGGAGGAGCACAGATACGCAGTATTTT	CASSRAGVTSGRSTDTQYF
TRBD1	TRBV15	few	TRBJ2-1	TGTGCCACCACGGGACAGGGGGCCCTTTCCTACAATGAGCAGTTCTTC	CATTGQGALSYNEQFF
NA	TRBV2	once	TRBJ2-5	TGTGCCAGCAGGGCAGGGATTTCAGCGACCCAGTACTTC	CASRAGISATQYF
NA	TRBV27	NA	TRBJ1-6	TGTGCCAGCTCACTGAATAATTCACCCCTCCACTTT	CASSLNNSPLHF
TRBD1	TRBV7-9	medium-sized	TRBJ2-7	TGTGCCAGCAGCTTAACCGGGACAGGGTCGTTCGAGCAGTACTTC	CASSLTGTGSFEQYF
NA	TRBV19	NA	TRBJ1-5	TGTGCCAGTAGTCCTAACTTCGGGGGGGGGCAGCCCCAGCATTTT	CASSPNFGGGQPQHF
TRBD1	TRBV19	few	TRBJ1-4	TGTGCCAGTAGTACATGGACAGGGGAGGAAGAAAAACTGTTTTTT	CASSTWTGEEEKLFF
TRBD1	TRBV18	NA	TRBJ1-2	TGTGCCAGCTCACCCGACAGGGCTGGCTACACCTTC	CASSPDRAGYTF
TRBD1	TRBV14	NA	TRBJ1-4	TGTGCCAGCAGCCCGCGACAGGGAGCAGGGAATGAAAAACTGTTTTTT	CASSPRQGAGNEKLFF
NA	TRBV6-1	NA	TRBJ2-4	TGTGCCAGCAGCGAAAGGGGGATAGGCAAAAACATTCAGTACTTC	CASSERGIGKNIQYF
TRBD2	TRBV18	NA	TRBJ2-1	TGTGCCAGCTCACCAGCGGGAGGAACCTACAATGAGCAGTTCTTC	CASSPAGGTYNEQFF
NA	TRBV7-8	few	TRBJ1-3	TGTGCCAGCAGCCTCCCAGGGATCGTAGGAAACACCATATATTTT	CASSLPGIVGNTIYF
NA	TRBV18	NA	TRBJ1-1	TGTGCCAGCTCACCACCTGGGAGAAGGGAAACTGAAGCTTTCTTT	CASSPPGRRETEAFF
NA	TRBV5-1	NA	TRBJ1-4	TGCGCCAGCAGCCGTTCGGACAGTTACAATGAAAAACTGTTTTTT	CASSRSDSYNEKLFF
TRBD2	TRBV2	NA	TRBJ2-1	TGTGCCAGCAGTTCAATAGCGGGAGAATCCTACAATGAGCAGTTCTTC	CASSSIAGESYNEQFF
TRBD2	TRBV7-8	NA	TRBJ2-7	TGTGCCAGCAGCATTCCAAAACTAGCCGGGACTAGGAAGTACTTC	CASSIPKLAGTRKYF
NA	TRBV7-3	NA	TRBJ2-6	TGTGCCAGCAGCTTGGGGGCCACGGCCAACGTCCTGACTTTC	CASSLGATANVLTF
TRBD1	TRBV10-3	NA	TRBJ2-7	TGTGCCACGGGACGACAGGGAGAGCAGTACTTC	CATGRQGEQYF
TRBD2	TRBV7-6	NA	TRBJ2-2	TGTGCCAGCAGCTTAGCGACTAGCGGGACCGGGGAGCTGTTTTTT	CASSLATSGTGELFF
NA	TRBV2	NA	TRBJ2-7	TGTGCCAGCAGTGAACTAGCGTTCGAGCAGTACTTC	CASSELAFEQYF
NA	TRBV9	NA	TRBJ2-2	TGTGCCAGCAGCGTAGGCAGAACCGGGGAGCTGTTTTTT	CASSVGRTGELFF
TRBD1	TRBV5-1	NA	TRBJ2-5	TGCGCCAGCAGCTTCGGACAGGGGATATCGGAGACCCAGTACTTC	CASSFGQGISETQYF
NA	TRBV5-4	NA	TRBJ2-6	TGTGCCAGCAGCTTGGGAACAGGGTGGTCTGGGGCCAACGTCCTGACTTTC	CASSLGTGWSGANVLTF
TRBD1	TRBV2	NA	TRBJ2-3	TGTGCCAGCAGGGGACAGGGGTGGCGCACAGATACGCAGTATTTT	CASRGQGWRTDTQYF
NA	TRBV5-6	NA	TRBJ2-1	TGTGCCAGCAGCTCACCGGGTCGGCGGTTCAATGAGCAGTTCTTC	CASSSPGRRFNEQFF
TRBD1	TRBV14	NA	TRBJ2-3	TGTGCCAGCAGCCAAGTCACAGGGGCGGCAGATACGCAGTATTTT	CASSQVTGAADTQYF
TRBD2	TRBV7-6	NA	TRBJ2-5	TGTGCCAGCAGCCCTCGGACTAGCGGGGGCCTAGAAGAGACCCAGTACTTC	CASSPRTSGGLEETQYF
NA	TRBV5-1	NA	TRBJ2-2	TGCGCCAGCAGCCCCCGAGGGGGGGAGGGCAACACCGGGGAGCTGTTTTTT	CASSPRGGEGNTGELFF
TRBD2	TRBV28	NA	TRBJ2-1	TGTGCCAGCAGTTCCTACACCATGTCGACTAGCGGGAGATCGGTCAATGAGCAGTTCTTC	CASSSYTMSTSGRSVNEQFF
TRBD2	TRBV5-6	few	TRBJ2-2	TGTGCCAGCAGCTTGGGAGGTAGCGGGAGAACCGGGGAGCTGTTTTTT	CASSLGGSGRTGELFF
TRBD2	TRBV5-6	once	TRBJ2-1	TGTGCCAGCAGCTTGGGGACTAGCGGGACCAATGAGCAGTTCTTC	CASSLGTSGTNEQFF
TRBD2	TRBV5-1	NA	TRBJ2-1	TGCGCCAGCAGCTGGGGGGGTTACAATGAGCAGTTCTTC	CASSWGGYNEQFF
TRBD1	TRBV11-2	few	TRBJ2-2	TGTGCCAGCCGGACAGGGACCCACACCGGGGAGCTGTTTTTT	CASRTGTHTGELFF
NA	TRBV28	NA	TRBJ1-2	TGTGCCAGCAGTTTAATAGCTAACTATGGCTACACCTTC	CASSLIANYGYTF
TRBD1	TRBV6-5	NA	TRBJ2-7	TGTGCCAGCAGTAGGACAGGGAGCTCCTACGAGCAGTACTTC	CASSRTGSSYEQYF
TRBD2	TRBV30	NA	TRBJ2-7	TGTGCCTGGAGGGAGCGGGAGGGCCTCCCAAGCTCCTACGAGCAGTACTTC	CAWREREGLPSSYEQYF
NA	TRBV5-8	once	TRBJ2-5	TGTGCCAGCAGCCTGGGACAACTGTACCAAGAGACCCAGTACTTC	CASSLGQLYQETQYF
NA	TRBV14	NA	TRBJ1-3	TGTGCCAGCAGCCAAAGAGGTACAGGGACTGGAAACACCATATATTTT	CASSQRGTGTGNTIYF
TRBD1	TRBV7-9	NA	TRBJ1-2	TGTGCCAGCAGCCAAGGGGACAGGGCCGACGGCTACACCTTC	CASSQGDRADGYTF
NA	TRBV18	NA	TRBJ2-5	TGTGCCAGCTCACCCGAGCGAGAGACCCAGTACTTC	CASSPERETQYF
TRBD1	TRBV6-1	once	TRBJ1-1	TGTGCCAGCAGTAGGCAGGGGGCGGGTGAAGCTTTCTTT	CASSRQGAGEAFF
NA	TRBV6-1	NA	TRBJ1-5	TGTGCCAGCAGCACTACAGGTATCAATCAGCCCCAGCATTTT	CASSTTGINQPQHF
TRBD2	TRBV4-2	NA	TRBJ2-7	TGTGCCAGCAGCGTCTTGGCGGGAGACGCCTACGAGCAGTACTTC	CASSVLAGDAYEQYF
NA	TRBV9	NA	TRBJ2-5	TGTGCCAGCAGCGTAGTGGGGATTCGGGGGGAGACCCAGTACTTC	CASSVVGIRGETQYF
TRBD2	TRBV7-9	NA	TRBJ2-1	TGTGCCAGCAGTTATCAATATGCGGGGGGCCCGCGGAATGAGCAGTTCTTC	CASSYQYAGGPRNEQFF
NA	TRBV6-5	NA	TRBJ1-2	TGTGCCAGCAGTTACGCGAGCGGTTATGGCTACACCTTC	CASSYASGYGYTF
NA	TRBV6-5	NA	TRBJ1-1	TGTGCCAGCACCCCATCGGGGAGGCACACTGAAGCTTTCTTT	CASTPSGRHTEAFF
NA	TRBV11-2	NA	TRBJ1-4	TGTGCCAGCGCAGAATATGGCGGGCTTACTAATGAAAAACTGTTTTTT	CASAEYGGLTNEKLFF
NA	TRBV2	once	TRBJ1-1	TGTGCCAGCAGTCTGCAGGGGATAAGACTGAACACTGAAGCTTTCTTT	CASSLQGIRLNTEAFF
NA	TRBV25-1	NA	TRBJ2-5	TGTGCCAGCAGTCCAAATACAGGGGGGGGAGAGACCCAGTACTTC	CASSPNTGGGETQYF